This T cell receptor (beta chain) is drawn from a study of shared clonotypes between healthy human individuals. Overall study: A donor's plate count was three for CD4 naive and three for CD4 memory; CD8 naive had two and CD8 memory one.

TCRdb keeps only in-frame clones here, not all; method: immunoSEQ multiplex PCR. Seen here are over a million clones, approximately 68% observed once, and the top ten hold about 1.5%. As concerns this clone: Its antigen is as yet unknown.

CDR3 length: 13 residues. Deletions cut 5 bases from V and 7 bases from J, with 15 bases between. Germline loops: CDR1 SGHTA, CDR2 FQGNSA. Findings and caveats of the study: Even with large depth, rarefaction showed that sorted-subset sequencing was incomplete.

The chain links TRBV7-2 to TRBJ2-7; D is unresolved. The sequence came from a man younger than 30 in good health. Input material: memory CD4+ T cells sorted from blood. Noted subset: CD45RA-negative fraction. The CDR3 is CASSQSSPWEQYF. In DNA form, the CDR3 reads TGTGCCAGCAGCCAGAGCTCTCCCTGGGAGCAGTACTTC. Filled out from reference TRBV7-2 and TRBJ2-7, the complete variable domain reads GAGVSQSPSNKVTEKGKDVELRCDPISGHTALYWYRQSLGQGLEFLIYFQGNSAPDKSGLPSDRFSAERTGGSVSTLTIQRTQQEDSAVYLCASSQSSPWEQYFGPGTRLTVT.